This T cell receptor beta chain appears in the sequencing data of a study of T-cell memory formation after mild COVID-19. Germline values: CDR1 SQVTM, CDR2 ANQGSEA. The CDR3 totals 13 residues. Unmatched junction bases numbered 9, after V lost 6 bases and J lost 8 bases. TCRdb fed the 5' RACE reads into MiXCR, producing one record per CDR3 protein. The data hold about 300,000 distinct CDR3 sequences, with 19% observed a single time. The receptor comes from a man aged 18 to 29 who had mild COVID-19 (a few samples of this study predate the infection). Cell type and time point are not known. The chain is built from TRBV29-1 and TRBJ1-4; 7 bases are a match to TRBD1. Sequencing was performed on PBMCs or a T cell subset sorted from them (not recorded which). The CDR3 is CSVGTPRGEKLFF. CDR3 in DNA: TGCAGCGTGGGGACTCCCAGGGGGGAAAAACTGTTTTTT.